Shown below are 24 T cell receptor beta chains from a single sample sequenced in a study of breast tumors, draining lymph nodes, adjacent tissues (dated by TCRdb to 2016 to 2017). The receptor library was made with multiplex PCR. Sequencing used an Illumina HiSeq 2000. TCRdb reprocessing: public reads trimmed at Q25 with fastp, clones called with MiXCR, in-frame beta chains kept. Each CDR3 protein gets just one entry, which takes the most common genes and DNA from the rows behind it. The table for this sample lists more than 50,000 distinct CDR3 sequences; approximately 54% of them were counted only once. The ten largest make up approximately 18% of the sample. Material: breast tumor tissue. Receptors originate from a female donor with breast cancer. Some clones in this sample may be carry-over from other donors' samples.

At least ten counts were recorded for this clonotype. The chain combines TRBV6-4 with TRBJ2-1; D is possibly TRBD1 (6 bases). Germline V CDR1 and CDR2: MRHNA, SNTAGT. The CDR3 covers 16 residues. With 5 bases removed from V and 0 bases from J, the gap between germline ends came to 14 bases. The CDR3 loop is CASSHTGHSSYNEQFF. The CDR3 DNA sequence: TGTGCCAGCAGTCACACGGGACATAGCTCCTACAATGAGCAGTTCTTC.

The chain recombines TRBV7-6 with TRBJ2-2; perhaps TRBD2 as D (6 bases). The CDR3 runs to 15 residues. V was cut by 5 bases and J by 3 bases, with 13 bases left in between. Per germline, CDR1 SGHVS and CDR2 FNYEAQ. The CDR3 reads CASSPRRADTGELFF. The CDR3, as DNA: TGTGCCAGCAGCCCTCGGAGGGCGGACACCGGGGAGCTGTTTTTT.

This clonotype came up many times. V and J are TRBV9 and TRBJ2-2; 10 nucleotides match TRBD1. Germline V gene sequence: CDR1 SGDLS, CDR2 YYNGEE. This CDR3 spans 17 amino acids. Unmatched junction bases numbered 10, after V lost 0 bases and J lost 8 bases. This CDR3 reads CASSVEKGTGVSGELFF. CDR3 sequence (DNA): TGTGCCAGCAGCGTAGAAAAGGGGACAGGGGTATCAGGGGAGCTGTTTTTT.

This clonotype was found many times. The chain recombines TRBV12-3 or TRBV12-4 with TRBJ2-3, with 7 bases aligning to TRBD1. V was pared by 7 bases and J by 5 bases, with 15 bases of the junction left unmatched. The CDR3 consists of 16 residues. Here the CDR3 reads CASTLAGDSGGDTQYF. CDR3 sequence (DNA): TGTGCCAGCACCCTCGCCGGGGACAGTGGTGGAGATACGCAGTATTTT.

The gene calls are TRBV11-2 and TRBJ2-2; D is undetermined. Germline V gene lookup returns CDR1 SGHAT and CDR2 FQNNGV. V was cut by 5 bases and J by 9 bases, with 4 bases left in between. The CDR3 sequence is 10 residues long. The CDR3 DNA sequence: TGTGCCAGCAGCCAGCGGGAGCTGTTTTTT. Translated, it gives CASSQRELFF.

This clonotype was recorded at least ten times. As DNA, the CDR3 is TGTGCCAGCAGTTACGGTACAGGGGGCGGTTCACCCCTCCACTTT. It specifies CASSYGTGGGSPLHF. The chain couples TRBV6-6 to TRBJ1-6; 9 bases map to TRBD1. CDR1 and CDR2 from the germline V gene are MNHNY and SVGAGI (reference sequence). CDR3 length equals 15 residues. The V and J ends lost 2 bases and 9 bases, in that order; junction bases with no gene match: 5.

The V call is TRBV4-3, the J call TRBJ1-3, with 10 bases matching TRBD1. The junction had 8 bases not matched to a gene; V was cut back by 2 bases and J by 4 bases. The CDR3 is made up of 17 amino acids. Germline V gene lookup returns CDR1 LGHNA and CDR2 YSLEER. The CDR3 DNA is TGCGCCAGCAGCCAATCCCCGACAGGGGGCCTGGGAAACACCATATATTTT. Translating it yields CASSQSPTGGLGNTIYF.

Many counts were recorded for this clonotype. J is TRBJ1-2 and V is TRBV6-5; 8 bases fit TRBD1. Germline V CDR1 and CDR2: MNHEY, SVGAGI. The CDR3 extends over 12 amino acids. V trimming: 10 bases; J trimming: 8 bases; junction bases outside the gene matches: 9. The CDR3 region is CAIKDRAGGYTF. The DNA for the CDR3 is TGTGCCATCAAGGACAGGGCGGGCGGCTACACCTTC.

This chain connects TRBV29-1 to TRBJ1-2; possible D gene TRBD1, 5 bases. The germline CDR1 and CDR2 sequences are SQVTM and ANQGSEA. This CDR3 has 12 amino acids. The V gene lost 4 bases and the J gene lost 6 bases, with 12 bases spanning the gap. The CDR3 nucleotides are TGCAGCGTTGTGACAGATTTACATGGCTACACCTTC. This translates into CSVVTDLHGYTF.

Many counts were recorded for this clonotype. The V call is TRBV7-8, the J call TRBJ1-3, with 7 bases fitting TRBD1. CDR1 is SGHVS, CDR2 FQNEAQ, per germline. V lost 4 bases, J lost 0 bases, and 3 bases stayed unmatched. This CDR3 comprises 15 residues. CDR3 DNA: TGTGCCAGCAGCTCCAGGGGGGACTCTGGAAACACCATATATTTT. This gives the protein CASSSRGDSGNTIYF.

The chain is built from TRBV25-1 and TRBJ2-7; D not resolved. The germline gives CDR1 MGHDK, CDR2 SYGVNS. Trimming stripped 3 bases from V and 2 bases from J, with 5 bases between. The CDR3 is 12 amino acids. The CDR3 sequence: CASSDGAYEQYF. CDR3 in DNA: TGTGCCAGCAGTGATGGGGCCTACGAGCAGTACTTC.

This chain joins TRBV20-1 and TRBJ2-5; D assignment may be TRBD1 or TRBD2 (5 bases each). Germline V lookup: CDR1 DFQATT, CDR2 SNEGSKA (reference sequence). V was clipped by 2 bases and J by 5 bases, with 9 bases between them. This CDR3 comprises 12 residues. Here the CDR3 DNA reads TGCAGTGCTAGACTGTGGGGGGAGACCCAGTACTTC. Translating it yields CSARLWGETQYF.

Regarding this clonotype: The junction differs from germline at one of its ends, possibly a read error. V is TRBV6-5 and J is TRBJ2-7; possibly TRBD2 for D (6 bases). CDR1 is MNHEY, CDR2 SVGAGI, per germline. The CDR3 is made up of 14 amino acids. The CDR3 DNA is TGTGCCAGCAGTCACTCGCGGGGTACCTACGAGCAGTACTTC. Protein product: CASSHSRGTYEQYF.

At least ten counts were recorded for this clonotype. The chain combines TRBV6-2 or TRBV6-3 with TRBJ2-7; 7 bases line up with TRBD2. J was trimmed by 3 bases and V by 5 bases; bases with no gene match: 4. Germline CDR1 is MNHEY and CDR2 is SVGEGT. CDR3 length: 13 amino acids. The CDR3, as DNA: TGTGCCAGCAGTCCCGGCGGGAGCTACGAGCAGTACTTC. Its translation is CASSPGGSYEQYF.

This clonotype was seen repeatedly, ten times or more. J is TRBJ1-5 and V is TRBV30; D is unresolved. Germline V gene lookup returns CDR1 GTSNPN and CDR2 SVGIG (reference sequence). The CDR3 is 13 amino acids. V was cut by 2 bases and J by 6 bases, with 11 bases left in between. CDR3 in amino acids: CAWSSPGVQPQHF. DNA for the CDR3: TGTGCCTGGAGTTCCCCCGGTGTTCAGCCCCAGCATTTT. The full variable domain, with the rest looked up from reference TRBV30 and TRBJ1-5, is SQTIHQWPATLVQPVGSPLSLECTVEGTSNPNLYWYRQAAGRGLQLLFYSVGIGQISSEVPQNLSASRPQDRQFILSSKKLLLSDSGFYLCAWSSPGVQPQHFGDGTRLSIL.

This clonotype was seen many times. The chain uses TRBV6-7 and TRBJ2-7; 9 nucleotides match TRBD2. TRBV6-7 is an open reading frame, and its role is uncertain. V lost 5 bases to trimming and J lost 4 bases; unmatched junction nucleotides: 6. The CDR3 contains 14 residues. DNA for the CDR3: TGTGCCAGCAGTCGGCGGGAGGGATTTTACGAGCAGTACTTC. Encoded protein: CASSRREGFYEQYF.

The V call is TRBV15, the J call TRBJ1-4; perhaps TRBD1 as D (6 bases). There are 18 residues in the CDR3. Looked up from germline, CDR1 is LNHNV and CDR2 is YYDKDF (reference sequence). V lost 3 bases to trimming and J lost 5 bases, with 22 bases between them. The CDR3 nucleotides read TGTGCCACCAGCAGGGGGATACACTCCCCGGGGGCAAATGAAAAACTGTTTTTT. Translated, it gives CATSRGIHSPGANEKLFF.

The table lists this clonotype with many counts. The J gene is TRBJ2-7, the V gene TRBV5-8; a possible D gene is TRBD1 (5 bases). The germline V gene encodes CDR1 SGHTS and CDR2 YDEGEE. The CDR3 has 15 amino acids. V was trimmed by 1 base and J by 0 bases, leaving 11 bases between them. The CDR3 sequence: CASSLQGNYSYEQYF. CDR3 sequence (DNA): TGTGCCAGCAGCTTGCAGGGAAACTACTCCTACGAGCAGTACTTC.

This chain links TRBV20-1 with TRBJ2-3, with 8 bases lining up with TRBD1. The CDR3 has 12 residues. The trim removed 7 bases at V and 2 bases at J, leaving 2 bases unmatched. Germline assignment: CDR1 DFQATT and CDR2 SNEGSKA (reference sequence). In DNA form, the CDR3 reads TGCAGTGACAGGGGGTCCACAGATACGCAGTATTTT. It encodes CSDRGSTDTQYF.

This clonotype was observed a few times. The CDR3 coding sequence is TGCAGTGCTAGAGGGGGCCCTGAGCAGTTCTTC. The encoded protein is CSARGGPEQFF. This chain uses TRBV20-1 with TRBJ2-1; possibly TRBD1 for D (5 bases). Trimming took 1 base from V and 9 from J, leaving 7 bases between them. The CDR3 has 11 amino acids. Germline CDR1 DFQATT, CDR2 SNEGSKA (reference sequence).

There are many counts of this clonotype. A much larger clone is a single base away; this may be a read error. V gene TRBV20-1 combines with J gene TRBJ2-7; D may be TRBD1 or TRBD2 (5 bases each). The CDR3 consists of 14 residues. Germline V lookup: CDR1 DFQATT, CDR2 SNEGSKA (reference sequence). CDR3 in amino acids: CSAFGRDPSSEQYF. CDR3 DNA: TGCAGTGCCTTTGGCCGGGACCCCTCCTCCGAGCAGTACTTC.

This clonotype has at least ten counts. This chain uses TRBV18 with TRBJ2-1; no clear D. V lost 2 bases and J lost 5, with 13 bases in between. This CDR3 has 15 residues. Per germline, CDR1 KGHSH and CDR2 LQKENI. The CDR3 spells CASSPKETEHNEQFF. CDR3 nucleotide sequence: TGTGCCAGCTCACCAAAGGAGACGGAACACAATGAGCAGTTCTTC.

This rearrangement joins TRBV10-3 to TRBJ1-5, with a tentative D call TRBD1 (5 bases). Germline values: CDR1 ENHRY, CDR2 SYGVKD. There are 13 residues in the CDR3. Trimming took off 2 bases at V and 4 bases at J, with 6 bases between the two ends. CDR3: CAISEQGNQPQHF. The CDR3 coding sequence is TGTGCCATCAGTGAGCAGGGAAATCAGCCCCAGCATTTT.

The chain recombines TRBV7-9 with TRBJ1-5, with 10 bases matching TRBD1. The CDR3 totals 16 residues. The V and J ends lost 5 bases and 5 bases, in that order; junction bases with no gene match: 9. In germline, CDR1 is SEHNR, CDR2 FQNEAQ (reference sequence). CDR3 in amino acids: CASSLTSGTGDQPQHF. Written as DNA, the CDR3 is TGTGCCAGCAGCCTAACCTCCGGGACAGGGGATCAGCCCCAGCATTTT. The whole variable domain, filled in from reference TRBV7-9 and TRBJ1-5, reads DTGVSQNPRHKITKRGQNVTFRCDPISEHNRLYWYRQTLGQGPEFLTYFQNEAQLEKSRLLSDRFSAERPKGSFSTLEIQRTEQGDSAMYLCASSLTSGTGDQPQHFGDGTRLSIL.